These 25 T cell receptor beta chains share one sample of origin, sequenced in a study of T cells and Merkel cell carcinoma outcomes. The table came from immunoSEQ multiplex PCR; TCRdb's copy has only in-frame clones and leaves some out. This sample yields about 19,000 clones, of which almost 85% are seen a single time; approximately 3.3% belongs to the top ten. The sequencing sample was made of tumor tissue from Merkel cell carcinoma. These TCRs come from a human donor with Merkel cell carcinoma.

The chain carries TRBV5-1 and TRBJ2-5; 7 positions agree with TRBD1. The V and J ends lost 0 bases and 11 bases, in that order; junction bases with no gene match: 7. From germline, CDR1 is SGHRS and CDR2 YFSETQ. There are 13 residues in the CDR3. CDR3 residues: CASSLEGATSQYF. In nucleotides, the CDR3 is TGCGCCAGCAGCTTGGAGGGGGCTACTAGTCAGTACTTC.

CDR3 bases: TGTGCCAGCAGTGGACAGGGAAATACGCAGTATTTT. It specifies CASSGQGNTQYF. V is TRBV2 and J is TRBJ2-3, with 7 bases that match TRBD1. CDR3 length: 12 residues. Germline values: CDR1 SNHLY, CDR2 FYNNEI. With 4 bases clipped from V and 7 bases from J, the junction kept 2 bases outside the gene matches.

This chain uses TRBV29-1 with TRBJ2-7, with 11 bases matching TRBD2. CDR1 is SQVTM and CDR2 is ANQGSEA in the germline V gene. J lost 3 bases, V lost 1 base, and 2 bases had no gene match. The CDR3 totals 14 residues. The chain's CDR3 is CSVEGGTSGYEQYF. The CDR3 DNA reads TGCAGCGTTGAAGGGGGGACTAGCGGCTACGAGCAGTACTTC.

This CDR3 is CASSQGFGGALPYEQYF. The DNA of the CDR3 is TGTGCCAGCTCACAAGGCTTCGGGGGCGCTTTACCCTACGAGCAGTACTTC. This chain links TRBV18 with TRBJ2-7; D is perhaps TRBD1 or TRBD2 (6 bases each). V shed 4 bases and J shed 2 bases, with 21 bases lying between them. The CDR3 is made up of 17 amino acids. Germline assignment: CDR1 KGHSH and CDR2 LQKENI.

The chain has TRBV20-1 and TRBJ1-2; D might be TRBD1 (6 bases). V was trimmed by 5 bases and J by 4 bases, leaving 8 bases between them. CDR3 length: 11 amino acids. Germline CDR1 reads DFQATT; CDR2 reads SNEGSKA (reference sequence). The CDR3 protein is CSALDSYGYTF. The CDR3 DNA sequence: TGCAGTGCTTTGGACAGCTATGGCTACACCTTC.

The V gene is TRBV4-2, the J gene TRBJ2-3, with a tentative D call TRBD1 (6 bases). This CDR3 region has 13 residues. Per the germline V gene, CDR1 is LGHNA and CDR2 is YNFKEQ. Trimming pared 5 bases from V and 3 bases from J, leaving 9 bases between. The CDR3 DNA reads as TGTGCCAGCAGCTCCAGGGGAACAGATACGCAGTATTTT. This gives the protein CASSSRGTDTQYF.

The CDR3, as DNA: TGTGCCAGCAGCCTCCCCGGGACAGGGAGTTCACCCCTCCACTTT. Protein sequence: CASSLPGTGSSPLHF. The chain uses TRBV7-9 and TRBJ1-6; 9 positions agree with TRBD1. CDR1 and CDR2 from the germline V gene are SEHNR and FQNEAQ (reference sequence). There are 15 residues in the CDR3. The ends lost 5 bases at V and 9 bases at J; junction bases unmatched: 8. The whole variable domain, filled in from reference TRBV7-9 and TRBJ1-6, reads DTGVSQNPRHKITKRGQNVTFRCDPISEHNRLYWYRQTLGQGPEFLTYFQNEAQLEKSRLLSDRFSAERPKGSFSTLEIQRTEQGDSAMYLCASSLPGTGSSPLHFGNGTRLTVT.

The count of this clone is one. The chain links TRBV7-9 to TRBJ1-1; D ambiguous. The germline V and J ends were trimmed by 1 base and 1 base, with 7 bases remaining between them. This CDR3 has 14 amino acids. CDR1 is SEHNR and CDR2 is FQNEAQ in the germline V gene (reference sequence). For the CDR3, the DNA is TGTGCCAGCAGCTTAGTGGAGGGGAACACTGAAGCTTTCTTT. As protein: CASSLVEGNTEAFF.

DNA for the CDR3: TGTGCCAGCAGCTTAATCGGAAACTATGGCTACACCTTC. It encodes CASSLIGNYGYTF. The genes are TRBV11-2 and TRBJ1-2; no firm D call. The CDR3 is made up of 13 amino acids. Germline CDR1 reads SGHAT; CDR2 reads FQNNGV. V was clipped by 2 bases and J by 2 bases, with 6 bases between them. The full variable domain, in which reference TRBV11-2 and TRBJ1-2 provide the parts outside the CDR3, is EAGVAQSPRYKIIEKRQSVAFWCNPISGHATLYWYQQILGQGPKLLIQFQNNGVVDDSQLPKDRFSAERLKGVDSTLKIQPAKLEDSAVYLCASSLIGNYGYTFGSGTRLTVV.

V is TRBV30 and J is TRBJ1-3, with D perhaps TRBD1 (5 bases). CDR1 and CDR2 (germline): GTSNPN, SVGIG (reference sequence). Trimming removed 4 bases at V and 0 bases at J, with 10 bases between. This CDR3 has 14 residues. The CDR3 loop reads CAWKLGPSGNTIYF. The CDR3 bases are TGTGCCTGGAAACTGGGGCCCTCTGGAAACACCATATATTTT.

The rearrangement links TRBV18 to TRBJ2-3; no firm D call. Germline CDR1 and CDR2: KGHSH and LQKENI. V was trimmed by 6 bases and J by 6 bases, leaving 10 bases between them. The CDR3 contains 12 residues. The CDR3 sequence: CASSVLADTQYF. The CDR3 DNA reads as TGTGCCAGCTCTGTTTTGGCGGATACGCAGTATTTT.

CDR3 DNA: TGTGCCAGCAGTGAAGAGAAAGGGAACTATGGCTACACCTTC. Its translation is CASSEEKGNYGYTF. J is TRBJ1-2 and V is TRBV25-1; no clear D gene. This CDR3 spans 14 amino acids. CDR1 is MGHDK and CDR2 is SYGVNS in the germline V gene. V was clipped by 2 bases and J by 2 bases, with 9 bases between them.

This sequence joins TRBV4-1 and TRBJ2-5, with D possibly being TRBD2 (6 bases). Looked up from germline, CDR1 is MGHRA and CDR2 is YSYEKL. CDR3 length: 16 residues. V was cut by 4 bases and J by 5 bases, with 20 bases left in between. In nucleotides, the CDR3 is TGCGCCAGCAGCCCCCGGGACTTTTCTCTTTGGGAGACCCAGTACTTC. This gives the protein CASSPRDFSLWETQYF.

V and J are TRBV27 and TRBJ1-1; D remains ambiguous. Trimming left V 3 bases short and J 7 bases short, with 12 bases between. Germline V gives CDR1 MNHEY, CDR2 SMNVEV (reference sequence). This CDR3 contains 13 residues. The CDR3 is CASSFSRVLEAFF. CDR3 bases: TGTGCCAGCAGTTTCAGTAGGGTACTTGAAGCTTTCTTT.

The rearrangement joins TRBV18 to TRBJ1-5; possible D gene TRBD1, 5 bases. The CDR3 has 15 amino acids. Germline CDR1 is KGHSH and CDR2 is LQKENI. The V and J ends lost 3 bases and 4 bases respectively, with 13 bases between them. CDR3 nucleotide sequence: TGTGCCAGCTCACCCGAGATGGGGACGAATCAGCCCCAGCATTTT. Its protein is CASSPEMGTNQPQHF.

The V and J genes are TRBV29-1 and TRBJ1-4, with 9 bases that match TRBD1. Germline CDR1 is SQVTM and CDR2 is ANQGSEA. Trimming removed 4 bases from V and 2 bases from J; junction bases left unmatched: 14. The CDR3 covers 18 residues. The CDR3 DNA follows: TGCAGCGTTGTATTTGGGACAGGGCTCGTCCAGACTAATGAAAAACTGTTTTTT. It is translated as CSVVFGTGLVQTNEKLFF.

The chain employs TRBV2 and TRBJ1-1, with D uncertain. With 2 bases removed from V and 3 bases from J, the gap between germline ends came to 7 bases. This CDR3 region has 13 residues. Germline-derived CDR1 and CDR2 are SNHLY and FYNNEI. In DNA form, the CDR3 reads TGTGCCAGCAGTGAATCAGGTTACACTGAAGCTTTCTTT. It is translated as CASSESGYTEAFF.

The gene calls are TRBV28 and TRBJ1-3, with D uncertain. The CDR3 sequence is 14 residues long. Between the trimmed V and J ends, which lost 2 bases and 3 bases, there was a span of 8 bases. From germline, CDR1 is MDHEN and CDR2 SYDVKM. The CDR3 sequence is CASSLGTYGNTIYF. Here the CDR3 DNA reads TGTGCCAGCAGTTTAGGCACGTATGGAAACACCATATATTTT.

The chain combines TRBV7-8 with TRBJ1-1, with 10 positions matching TRBD1. V was pared by 2 bases and J by 6 bases, with 3 bases of the junction left unmatched. CDR3 size: 14 residues. Germline values: CDR1 SGHVS, CDR2 FQNEAQ. This CDR3 reads CASSLPGQGPEAFF. Written as DNA, the CDR3 is TGTGCCAGCAGCTTACCGGGACAGGGGCCTGAAGCTTTCTTT.

This chain uses TRBV5-1 with TRBJ2-5, with no clear D. Trimming took 0 bases from V and 3 from J, leaving 6 bases between them. This CDR3 spans 13 amino acids. The germline CDR1 and CDR2 sequences are SGHRS and YFSETQ. Here the CDR3 reads CASSLVRKETQYF. The CDR3 DNA is TGCGCCAGCAGCTTGGTGAGGAAAGAGACCCAGTACTTC.

A single count supports this clone. One end of the junction does not line up with germline, which may come from a read error. The sample holds other DNA sequences that translate to the same CDR3. The chain combines TRBV14 with TRBJ2-7, with D unclear. Looked up from germline, CDR1 is SGHDN and CDR2 is FVKESK. The CDR3 extends over 15 amino acids. CDR3 sequence reads: CASSQAQSPSSEQYF. For the CDR3, the DNA is TGTGCCAGCAGCCAAGCTCAAAGTCCATCCTCCGAGCAGTACTTT. The whole variable domain, remainder taken from reference TRBV14 and TRBJ2-7, is EAGVTQFPSHSVIEKGQTVTLRCDPISGHDNLYWYRRVMGKEIKFLLHFVKESKQDESGMPNNRFLAERTGGTYSTLKVQPAELEDSGVYFCASSQAQSPSSEQYFGPGTRLTVT.

The chain couples TRBV6-1 to TRBJ2-3; maybe TRBD2 (6 bases). Trimming stripped 3 bases from V and 0 bases from J, with 10 bases between. The CDR3 is made up of 15 amino acids. CDR1 and CDR2 from the germline V gene are MNHNS and SASEGT. CDR3 DNA sequence: TGTGCCAGCAGTGAGCGGGACGTTAGCACAGATACGCAGTATTTT. Its protein is CASSERDVSTDTQYF.

J is TRBJ2-7 and V is TRBV7-8; D might be TRBD2 (7 bases). The germline gives CDR1 SGHVS, CDR2 FQNEAQ. CDR3 length equals 13 residues. Trimming shortened V by 0 bases and J by 7 bases, and 10 bases separated the two germline ends. The CDR3 coding sequence is TGTGCCAGCAGCTTAGCAGGGAGGGGGGAGCAGTACTTC. It codes for CASSLAGRGEQYF.

Note on this clone: The junction and the germline gene differ at one end; a read error may be behind it. The V and J genes are TRBV6-4 and TRBJ2-1; TRBD2 agrees at 10 bases. CDR1 is MRHNA and CDR2 is SNTAGT in the germline V gene. The CDR3 is made up of 13 amino acids. The CDR3: CASSDGVAGGWVF. Written as DNA, the CDR3 is TGTGCCAGCAGTGACGGAGTAGCGGGGGGTTGGGTCTTC.

This clone has just one count. The chain has TRBV7-9 and TRBJ2-7; D ambiguous. Germline assignment: CDR1 SEHNR and CDR2 FQNEAQ (reference sequence). V was pared by 10 bases and J by 1 base, with 8 bases between. CDR3 length: 11 amino acids. In DNA, the CDR3 is TGTGCCACCGGACCGTCCTACGAGCAGTACTTC. This sequence encodes CATGPSYEQYF.